The clone carrying this T cell receptor beta chain was detected many times. As yet, its antigen is unknown. Noted time point: patch test 2, 6 weeks after DPC sensitization. Treatment of the sample: therapeutic diphenylcyclopropenone sensitization with weekly scalp DPC. The germline gives CDR1 SGHRS, CDR2 YFSETQ. Trimming left V 2 bases short and J 3 bases short, with 5 bases between. The CDR3 runs 12 residues. Via MiXCR, TCRdb re-called the RACE reads, giving one row per CDR3 protein. This table holds about 110,000 distinct CDR3 sequences, about a tenth found once. These data are taken from a study of human T cells and chemical hapten exposure. The wider study: Doses of diphenylcyclopropenone went to the patients' scalps weekly throughout the approximately 22-week study.

Findings and limits, study-wide: TCRs whose frequency exceeded 1 in 1000 remained the same following DPC sensitization.

V gene TRBV5-1 combines with J gene TRBJ1-2, with no clear D. The source of this sequence is a woman aged 40 to 50 with alopecia areata. Some clones in this sample may be carry-over from other donors' samples. The sample consisted of whole blood, taken in connection with sensitization to the hapten diphenylcyclopropenone (DPC). The CDR3 nucleotides read TGCGCCAGCAGCTTAGAGGACTATGGCTACACCTTC. Its protein is CASSLEDYGYTF.